The 21 T cell receptor beta chains reported below all come from one sample, sequenced in a study of CD8+ T cells in alopecia areata. cDNA serving as the sequencing template came from extracted, reverse transcribed RNA. Libraries were prepared by immunoSEQ multiplex PCR; TCRdb keeps only in-frame clonotypes and omits some of them. The table includes 150,000 or so clones, approximately 50% detected once. Sequenced sample: CD4+ T cells sorted from blood. Receptors were obtained from a human donor with alopecia areata.

The chain carries TRBV11-2 and TRBJ2-7; 10 bases agree with TRBD1. The ends lost 5 bases at V and 7 bases at J; junction bases unmatched: 11. This CDR3 contains 15 residues. Germline lookup yields CDR1 SGHAT and CDR2 FQNNGV. The CDR3 DNA reads as TGTGCCAGCAGCCGCCCGACAGGGGGCGAGGTAGAGCAGTACTTC. This gives the protein CASSRPTGGEVEQYF.

This clone appeared many times. The chain uses TRBV28 and TRBJ2-7; no firm D call. Trimming removed 8 bases from V and 6 bases from J, with 17 bases in between. The CDR3 contains 13 residues. In germline, CDR1 is MDHEN, CDR2 SYDVKM. DNA of the CDR3: TGTGCCAGCTCTTCCCTCCCCCGAGTCGAGCAGTACTTC. This sequence encodes CASSSLPRVEQYF.

With regard to this clone: One end of the junction is discordant with germline, which a read error may explain. Here the CDR3 DNA reads TGTGCTAGCAGCTCTGGACAGGGCTTAACAGATACGCAGTATTTT. As protein: CASSSGQGLTDTQYF. The gene calls are TRBV7-7 and TRBJ2-3; 8 nucleotides align to TRBD1. Germline loops: CDR1 SSHAT, CDR2 FNYEAQ (reference sequence). The CDR3 contains 15 residues.

The chain joins TRBV29-1 to TRBJ2-7; D call uncertain. Germline V gene sequence: CDR1 SQVTM, CDR2 ANQGSEA. The CDR3 length is 11 residues. The V and J ends lost 7 bases and 0 bases respectively, with 7 bases between them. As DNA, the CDR3 is TGCAGCGCATACACCTCCTACGAGCAGTACTTC. Its protein is CSAYTSYEQYF.

V usage is TRBV29-1 and J usage is TRBJ2-1; D assignment may be TRBD1 or TRBD2 (6 bases each). The CDR3 has 13 residues. Germline loops: CDR1 SQVTM, CDR2 ANQGSEA. Trimming took off 4 bases at V and 10 bases at J, with 17 bases between the two ends. The CDR3: CSVGGAGAGEQFF. CDR3 DNA: TGCAGCGTTGGGGGGGCAGGGGCCGGAGAGCAGTTCTTC.

Ten or more counts support this clone. The rearrangement uses TRBV7-2 and TRBJ2-1; 8 nucleotides agree with TRBD2. V lost 4 bases, J lost 1 base, and 3 bases stayed unmatched. The CDR3 length is 15 residues. Per the germline V gene, CDR1 is SGHTA and CDR2 is FQGNSA. The CDR3, as DNA: TGTGCCAGCAGCTCAGCGGGAGTATCCTACAATGAGCAGTTCTTC. This translates into CASSSAGVSYNEQFF. Variable domain in full (rest from reference TRBV7-2 and TRBJ2-1): GAGVSQSPSNKVTEKGKDVELRCDPISGHTALYWYRQSLGQGLEFLIYFQGNSAPDKSGLPSDRFSAERTGGSVSTLTIQRTQQEDSAVYLCASSSAGVSYNEQFFGPGTRLTVL.

The chain joins TRBV30 to TRBJ1-1; perhaps TRBD1 as D (5 bases). There are 13 residues in the CDR3. The V gene's germline CDR1 is GTSNPN and CDR2 SVGIG (reference sequence). V lost 1 base, J lost 2 bases, and 8 bases lay in between. CDR3 amino acids: CAWSGGINTEAFF. The CDR3 DNA reads TGTGCCTGGAGTGGGGGGATAAACACTGAAGCTTTCTTT. Full variable domain (missing parts from reference TRBV30 and TRBJ1-1): SQTIHQWPATLVQPVGSPLSLECTVEGTSNPNLYWYRQAAGRGLQLLFYSVGIGQISSEVPQNLSASRPQDRQFILSSKKLLLSDSGFYLCAWSGGINTEAFFGQGTRLTVV.

V is TRBV5-6 and J is TRBJ2-1, with D hard to call. Trimming took 4 bases from V and 8 from J, leaving 13 bases between them. The CDR3 loop spans 13 amino acids. CDR1 and CDR2 from the germline V gene are SGHDT and YYEEEE. The CDR3 DNA sequence: TGTGCCAGCAGCCTTACCGGTCATTATGAGCAGTTCTTC. Protein product: CASSLTGHYEQFF.

The chain uses TRBV5-1 and TRBJ2-1; 11 positions agree with TRBD2. The germline CDR1 and CDR2 sequences are SGHRS and YFSETQ. V lost 2 bases, J lost 0 bases, and 10 bases stayed unmatched. The CDR3 is made up of 19 amino acids. DNA of the CDR3: TGCGCCAGCAGCTTTCGCTCGGGACTAGCGGAGAGCTCCTACAATGAGCAGTTCTTC. This encodes CASSFRSGLAESSYNEQFF.

V is TRBV7-6 and J is TRBJ2-3, with 7 bases matching TRBD1. Germline values: CDR1 SGHVS, CDR2 FNYEAQ. After removal of 1 base from V and 4 bases from J, the junction contained 8 bases not matched to a gene. This CDR3 is built from 16 residues. CDR3 loop: CASSLEATGSADTQYF. DNA of the CDR3: TGTGCCAGCAGCTTAGAGGCGACAGGGTCGGCAGATACGCAGTATTTT.

This clone came up once. The genes are TRBV27 and TRBJ2-1, with D perhaps matching TRBD2 (5 bases). CDR3 length: 18 amino acids. V shed 6 bases and J shed 7 bases, with 28 bases lying between them. Germline CDR1 and CDR2: MNHEY and SMNVEV (reference sequence). The CDR3 nucleotides read TGTGCCAGCAGCCCTGACCCCCTACTAGAAATATTTCGGAATGAGCAGTTCTTC. This translates into CASSPDPLLEIFRNEQFF.

This clone was detected only once. The chain carries TRBV5-1 and TRBJ2-5; 7 positions agree with TRBD1. The CDR3 totals 15 residues. Germline V gives CDR1 SGHRS, CDR2 YFSETQ. With 0 bases clipped from V and 3 bases from J, the junction kept 5 bases outside the gene matches. Here the CDR3 reads CASSLATGREETQYF. The CDR3 region has the DNA TGCGCCAGCAGCTTGGCGACAGGGAGAGAAGAGACCCAGTACTTC.

This clone was seen more than once but under ten times. This chain connects TRBV7-8 to TRBJ2-1, with 7 bases lining up with TRBD2. CDR3 length: 15 residues. The V segment lost 2 bases and the J segment 3 bases; nucleotides outside the gene matches: 4. CDR1 is SGHVS and CDR2 is FQNEAQ in the germline V gene. CDR3 sequence (DNA): TGTGCCAGCAGCTTAAGCGGGACGGTCTACAATGAGCAGTTCTTC. It yields the protein CASSLSGTVYNEQFF.

The chain combines TRBV7-8 with TRBJ1-5; D not certain. The germline gives CDR1 SGHVS, CDR2 FQNEAQ. Trimming left V 7 bases short and J 4 bases short, with 14 bases between. This CDR3 has 14 amino acids. CDR3 DNA sequence: TGTGCCAGCACGACCACCACCAGGAATCAGCCCCAGCATTTT. Translation gives CASTTTTRNQPQHF.

This clone has a handful of counts. The rearrangement joins TRBV29-1 to TRBJ2-7; 7 bases are shared with TRBD1. The J segment lost 6 bases and the V segment lost 7 bases, leaving 12 bases of the junction unmatched. Germline V gene data show CDR1 as SQVTM and CDR2 as ANQGSEA. The CDR3 consists of 13 residues. CDR3 coding DNA: TGCAGCGCTATGGGACAGTCTTCTGGCGAGCAGTACTTC. This gives the protein CSAMGQSSGEQYF.

The chain is built from TRBV6-6 and TRBJ2-6, with D unresolved. The CDR3 length is 14 residues. V was shortened by 6 bases and J by 0 bases, with 6 bases between the two germline ends. Germline V lookup: CDR1 MNHNY, CDR2 SVGAGI (reference sequence). CDR3 sequence (DNA): TGTGCCAGCAGCGCGCCCTCTGGGGCCAACGTCCTGACTTTC. Translation: CASSAPSGANVLTF.

This chain connects TRBV29-1 to TRBJ2-5; D gene unclear. CDR1 is SQVTM, CDR2 ANQGSEA, per germline. The CDR3 has 13 residues. The V gene lost 3 bases and the J gene lost 5 bases, with 13 bases spanning the gap. The CDR3, as DNA: TGCAGCGTTGACGCCATCGCATCGGAGACCCAGTACTTC. Its protein product is CSVDAIASETQYF.

The rearrangement uses TRBV30 and TRBJ2-2, with D possibly matching TRBD1 (6 bases). The CDR3 covers 14 residues. Trimming pared 7 bases from V and 6 bases from J, leaving 18 bases between. Per the germline V gene, CDR1 is GTSNPN and CDR2 is SVGIG (reference sequence). The CDR3 loop reads CASKTVQGPGELFF. The CDR3 DNA sequence: TGTGCCTCGAAGACAGTGCAGGGGCCCGGGGAGCTGTTTTTT.

V usage is TRBV7-9 and J usage is TRBJ2-7; D is unresolved. V was clipped by 5 bases and J by 4 bases, with 12 bases between them. Per germline, CDR1 SEHNR and CDR2 FQNEAQ (reference sequence). The CDR3 consists of 13 residues. The CDR3 DNA reads as TGTGCCAGCAGCGCCCAGGACCGGTACGAGCAGTACTTC. Translation: CASSAQDRYEQYF.

The J gene is TRBJ2-3, the V gene TRBV21-1; the table assigns TRBD1, which was not confirmed against the DNA. TRBV21-1 is given as a pseudogene. The CDR3 has 11 amino acids. The chain's CDR3 is CASSRPPTQYF. The CDR3 nucleotides are TGTGCCAGCAGCAGGCCACCTACGCAGTATTTT.

The chain links TRBV27 to TRBJ2-7; no definite D call. Germline assignment: CDR1 MNHEY and CDR2 SMNVEV (reference sequence). The CDR3 loop spans 15 amino acids. V was pared by 1 base and J by 2 bases, with 12 bases between. The DNA for the CDR3 is TGTGCCAGCAGTTTATATTCCAACGGACCCTACGAGCAGTACTTC. Translation gives CASSLYSNGPYEQYF.